One and the same sample provided the 10 T cell receptor beta chains below, sequenced in a study of CDR3 diversity in severe acne. From the PCR reads, TCRdb called clonotypes with MiXCR, one entry per CDR3 protein. The sample includes over 85,000 distinct CDR3 sequences, roughly half of them seen just once. Input material: blood. The receptors shown here come from a male donor with acne.

The CDR3 is CASRATSEENTGELFF. CDR3 DNA sequence: TGTGCCAGCAGGGCAACTAGCGAAGAGAACACCGGGGAGCTGTTTTTT. The chain employs TRBV7-2 and TRBJ2-2; 7 nucleotides line up with TRBD2. Per the germline V gene, CDR1 is SGHTA and CDR2 is FQGNSA. V gave up 6 bases and J gave up 1 base; unmatched junction bases: 8. There are 16 residues in the CDR3. Together with reference TRBV7-2 and TRBJ2-2, the CDR3 gives the full variable domain: GAGVSQSPSNKVTEKGKDVELRCDPISGHTALYWYRQSLGQGLEFLIYFQGNSAPDKSGLPSDRFSAERTGGSVSTLTIQRTQQEDSAVYLCASRATSEENTGELFFGEGSRLTVL.

The V call is TRBV27, the J call TRBJ1-2; 9 nucleotides agree with TRBD1. Trimming cost V 7 bases and J 4 bases; bases outside gene matches: 13. The CDR3 covers 16 residues. CDR1 and CDR2 from the germline V gene are MNHEY and SMNVEV (reference sequence). The CDR3 loop reads CASTSRGTGRPYGYTF. CDR3 bases: TGTGCCAGCACCTCAAGAGGGACAGGGCGGCCCTATGGCTACACCTTC.

The chain has TRBV28 and TRBJ1-5, with D possibly being TRBD1 (6 bases). CDR3 length equals 15 residues. The V gene's germline CDR1 is MDHEN and CDR2 SYDVKM. V lost 6 bases and J 7 bases, leaving 19 bases between the germline ends. CDR3 sequence: CASRVPSGASQPQHF. CDR3 DNA sequence: TGTGCCAGCAGGGTCCCCTCAGGGGCTAGCCAGCCCCAGCATTTT.

This clonotype was seen repeatedly, ten times or more. This chain joins TRBV13 and TRBJ2-1; 7 bases align to TRBD1. The germline V gene has CDR1 PRHDT and CDR2 FYEKMQ (reference sequence). V lost 1 base, J lost 5 bases, and 11 bases stayed unmatched. The CDR3 runs 17 residues. Here the CDR3 DNA reads TGTGCCAGCAGCTTAGCGACAGGGAAGGATAGGGACAATGAGCAGTTCTTC. Its protein is CASSLATGKDRDNEQFF.

V is TRBV7-2 and J is TRBJ2-7; TRBD1 might be the D (6 bases). The V and J ends lost 3 bases and 2 bases respectively, with 11 bases between them. Germline lookup yields CDR1 SGHTA and CDR2 FQGNSA. This CDR3 is 14 amino acids long. Here the CDR3 reads CASSFGRGTYEQYF. CDR3 in DNA: TGTGCCAGCAGCTTTGGCAGGGGAACCTACGAGCAGTACTTC.

The rearrangement links TRBV7-9 to TRBJ1-1; D uncertain. V lost 6 bases, J lost 1 base, and 12 bases lay in between. Germline V gene lookup returns CDR1 SEHNR and CDR2 FQNEAQ (reference sequence). The CDR3 runs 14 residues. The CDR3 region is CASSLNSANTEAFF. The CDR3 DNA is TGTGCCAGCAGTTTAAACAGTGCGAACACTGAAGCTTTCTTT.

This clonotype was seen a single time. This rearrangement joins TRBV9 to TRBJ2-5, with TRBD2 matching 10 bases. This CDR3 has 17 amino acids. Germline assignment: CDR1 SGDLS and CDR2 YYNGEE. V lost 0 bases to trimming and J lost 7 bases; unmatched junction nucleotides: 12. The CDR3 DNA reads as TGTGCCAGCAGCGTAGGGGGGTCTAGCGGGAGAAAAGGGACCCAGTACTTC. Protein product: CASSVGGSSGRKGTQYF.

In regard to this clonotype: The CDR3 does not close with the conserved phenylalanine or tryptophan, likely indicating a read error. The limits of the CDR3 on the DNA are not certain, so only TCRdb's listed CDR3 is given. This chain uses TRBV7-2 with TRBJ2-5; the table assigns TRBD1, which was not confirmed against the DNA. CDR1 is SGHTA, CDR2 FQGNSA, per germline. Inclusive of both ends, the CDR3 amounts to 16 amino acids. The CDR3 reads CASSLWGRGGGYTFGS.

The rearrangement joins TRBV19 to TRBJ1-1; 7 bases fit TRBD1. Trimming took 9 bases from V and 1 from J; bases not matched to a gene: 11. Germline CDR1 LNHDA, CDR2 SQIVND (reference sequence). The CDR3 consists of 15 residues. The CDR3 coding sequence is TGTGCCAGCCGAAAGACAGGGTGGACGAACACTGAAGCTTTCTTT. This translates into CASRKTGWTNTEAFF.

This chain uses TRBV9 with TRBJ2-2, with a tentative D call TRBD1 (5 bases). Germline CDR1 reads SGDLS; CDR2 reads YYNGEE. There are 15 residues in the CDR3. Deletions cut 1 base from V and 0 bases from J, with 7 bases between. CDR3 sequence (DNA): TGTGCCAGCAGCGTATCAGGGTCGAACACCGGGGAGCTGTTTTTT. Its translation: CASSVSGSNTGELFF.